The 28 T cell receptor beta chains below were found in one sample sequenced in a study of shared clonotypes between healthy human individuals. Positive CCR7 selection of CD45RO-negative cells yielded the naive CD8 cells, and terminally differentiated effector memory CD45RA+ cells were excluded. Generated by immunoSEQ multiplex PCR, the TCRdb table keeps only in-frame clones and is missing some. The table shows roughly 2.1 million clones, with around 93% occurring only once. The sample taken for sequencing was naive CD8+ T cells from PBMCs. The receptors here all came from a young man in good health. Some clones in this sample may be carry-over from other donors' samples.

Only one count was recorded for this clone. The chain employs TRBV19 and TRBJ2-2, with a tentative D call TRBD2 (6 bases). Trimming took off 3 bases at V and 3 bases at J, with 11 bases between the two ends. CDR1 LNHDA and CDR2 SQIVND come from the germline V gene (reference sequence). The CDR3 has 15 residues. Here the CDR3 reads CASSIGGKDTGELFF. CDR3 coding DNA: TGTGCCAGTAGTATCGGCGGGAAAGACACCGGGGAGCTGTTTTTT.

The CDR3 sequence: CASSLPGLADSYEQYF. In nucleotides, the CDR3 is TGTGCCAGCAGCCTCCCGGGACTAGCGGACTCCTACGAGCAGTACTTC. J is TRBJ2-7 and V is TRBV5-4; 11 bases align to TRBD2. The V segment lost 4 bases and the J segment 0 bases; nucleotides outside the gene matches: 6. The CDR3 has 16 residues. CDR1 is SGHNT, CDR2 YYREEE, per germline (reference sequence).

The rearrangement joins TRBV9 to TRBJ2-2; no clear D. Per the germline V gene, CDR1 is SGDLS and CDR2 is YYNGEE. This CDR3 region has 14 residues. The V gene lost 4 bases and the J gene lost 4 bases, with 11 bases spanning the gap. This CDR3 reads CASSPTTFTGELFF. The CDR3 DNA is TGTGCCAGCAGCCCCACTACCTTCACCGGGGAGCTGTTTTTT.

V gene TRBV2 combines with J gene TRBJ1-2; perhaps TRBD1 as D (5 bases). CDR1 and CDR2 from the germline V gene are SNHLY and FYNNEI. The CDR3 is 13 residues long. The V end was cut by 6 bases, the J end by 4 bases, with 12 bases between. CDR3 DNA sequence: TGTGCCAGCAGCCGAACAGGATCCTATGGCTACACCTTC. This sequence encodes CASSRTGSYGYTF.

V gene TRBV28 combines with J gene TRBJ1-3; 8 positions match TRBD1. Looked up from germline, CDR1 is MDHEN and CDR2 is SYDVKM. This CDR3 comprises 13 residues. V shed 5 bases, J shed 7 bases, and the junction held 4 bases outside the gene matches. The CDR3 DNA reads TGTGCCAGCAGTCAGACAGGGGAGAACACCATATATTTT. Protein: CASSQTGENTIYF.

With respect to this clone: This sample includes further DNA sequences coding for the same CDR3. V is TRBV28 and J is TRBJ2-7; TRBD1 is a possible D gene (6 bases). V was cut by 5 bases and J by 3 bases, with 14 bases left in between. The CDR3 is made up of 14 amino acids. Germline values: CDR1 MDHEN, CDR2 SYDVKM. CDR3 bases: TGTGCCAGCAGTCCCGGTACAGGGTACTACGAGCAGTACTTC. Protein: CASSPGTGYYEQYF.

The chain links TRBV9 to TRBJ2-2, with D hard to call. The CDR3 is made up of 17 amino acids. Germline V gives CDR1 SGDLS, CDR2 YYNGEE. The ends were cut back, 2 bases at V and 4 bases at J, with 18 bases in the middle. The CDR3 here is CASSVFPWSSSTGELFF. The CDR3 bases are TGTGCCAGCAGCGTTTTCCCGTGGTCCTCTAGCACCGGGGAGCTGTTTTTT.

The genes are TRBV7-9 and TRBJ1-2; D possibly corresponds to TRBD1 (6 bases). Per the germline V gene, CDR1 is SEHNR and CDR2 is FQNEAQ (reference sequence). This CDR3 has 17 amino acids. The V end lost 4 bases, the J end lost 0 bases, and 18 bases lay between the germline ends. The CDR3 nucleotides read TGTGCCAGCAGCTCCTGGGCAGGGGCGCGGGCTAACTATGGCTACACCTTC. Translating gives CASSSWAGARANYGYTF.

The CDR3 loop is CAISAFAVSSTDTQYF. The DNA of the CDR3 is TGTGCCATCAGCGCATTTGCCGTATCTAGCACAGATACGCAGTATTTT. This chain joins TRBV10-3 and TRBJ2-3, with D uncertain. Germline V gene sequence: CDR1 ENHRY, CDR2 SYGVKD. The V gene lost 6 bases and the J gene lost 0 bases, with 16 bases spanning the gap. The CDR3 runs 16 residues.

V is TRBV10-2 and J is TRBJ1-2, with D hard to call. The CDR3 extends over 15 amino acids. Trimming left V 2 bases short and J 0 bases short, with 10 bases between. The germline CDR1 and CDR2 sequences are WSHSY and SAAADI. The CDR3 spells CASSEERGSNYGYTF. The CDR3 DNA reads TGCGCCAGCAGTGAGGAGCGGGGATCTAACTATGGCTACACCTTC.

This chain joins TRBV9 and TRBJ2-1; D is perhaps TRBD2 (6 bases). The CDR3 spans 17 residues. V lost 2 bases, J lost 0 bases, and 15 bases lay in between. CDR1 and CDR2 (germline): SGDLS, YYNGEE. The CDR3 loop is CASSVFSGESSYNEQFF. In nucleotides, the CDR3 is TGTGCCAGCAGCGTTTTTTCGGGGGAGAGCTCCTACAATGAGCAGTTCTTC.

The chain has TRBV28 and TRBJ2-7, with TRBD2 matching over 7 bases. The germline CDR1 and CDR2 sequences are MDHEN and SYDVKM. Trimming at V came to 5 bases and at J to 2 bases, leaving 9 bases not matched to a gene. CDR3 size: 15 residues. This chain's CDR3 is CASSERAGVTYEQYF. The CDR3 coding sequence is TGTGCCAGCAGTGAGAGGGCGGGAGTAACCTACGAGCAGTACTTC.

A single count supports this clone. This chain uses TRBV11-2 with TRBJ2-2; TRBD2 aligns across 12 bases. The V segment lost 3 bases and the J segment 2 bases; nucleotides outside the gene matches: 1. The CDR3 extends over 16 amino acids. Germline V CDR1 and CDR2: SGHAT, FQNNGV. The CDR3 here is CASSFGLAGNTGELFF. In DNA, the CDR3 is TGTGCCAGCAGCTTCGGACTAGCGGGAAACACCGGGGAGCTGTTTTTT.

This chain joins TRBV30 and TRBJ2-1; unclear D gene. Germline V gene lookup returns CDR1 GTSNPN and CDR2 SVGIG (reference sequence). Trimming cost V 5 bases and J 1 base, with 15 bases left between them. CDR3 size: 15 residues. CDR3 in amino acids: CAWSGRLTSYNEQFF. The CDR3 DNA follows: TGTGCCTGGTCGGGCCGACTTACATCCTACAATGAGCAGTTCTTC.

This clone was detected a few times. V gene TRBV27 combines with J gene TRBJ1-1; 7 bases match TRBD1. The CDR3 runs 12 residues. Germline V gene lookup returns CDR1 MNHEY and CDR2 SMNVEV (reference sequence). V lost 0 bases to trimming and J lost 8 bases; unmatched junction nucleotides: 0. CDR3 nucleotide sequence: TGTGCCAGCAGTTTATCGACAGGGGAAGCTTTCTTT. Residues: CASSLSTGEAFF.

Notes on this clone: The same CDR3 can be traced to other DNA sequences in this sample. The V call is TRBV19, the J call TRBJ2-7; D may correspond to TRBD1 or TRBD2 (5 bases each). Germline V gene lookup returns CDR1 LNHDA and CDR2 SQIVND (reference sequence). CDR3 length: 14 residues. The V end was cut by 3 bases, the J end by 2 bases, with 11 bases between. The CDR3 here is CASSIRDGTYEQYF. In DNA, the CDR3 is TGTGCCAGTAGTATCCGGGACGGGACCTACGAGCAGTACTTC.

This chain connects TRBV27 to TRBJ2-3; no clear D. With 3 bases removed from V and 5 bases from J, the gap between germline ends came to 12 bases. Germline CDR1 MNHEY, CDR2 SMNVEV (reference sequence). The CDR3 contains 14 residues. Written as DNA, the CDR3 is TGTGCCAGCAGTTTGACGGTGGTTGGAGATACGCAGTATTTT. Amino acid sequence: CASSLTVVGDTQYF.

The V gene is TRBV5-1, the J gene TRBJ2-7; D gene unclear. Germline CDR1 reads SGHRS; CDR2 reads YFSETQ. V lost 7 bases to trimming and J lost 1 base, with 18 bases between them. The CDR3 has 15 amino acids. The chain's CDR3 is CASQVEWPASYEQYF. The CDR3 bases are TGCGCCAGCCAGGTCGAGTGGCCCGCGTCCTACGAGCAGTACTTC.

This clone has more than one count but fewer than ten. The chain is built from TRBV7-6 and TRBJ2-1, with 8 positions matching TRBD1. The CDR3 runs 13 residues. CDR1 SGHVS and CDR2 FNYEAQ come from the germline V gene. V lost 5 bases, J lost 8 bases, and 5 bases stayed unmatched. The CDR3 DNA follows: TGTGCCAGCAGCCAGGACAGGGTCCATGAGCAGTTCTTC. Its protein is CASSQDRVHEQFF.

The J gene is TRBJ2-1, the V gene TRBV27; TRBD1 or TRBD2 may be the D gene (6 bases each). Trimming took off 0 bases at V and 9 bases at J, with 21 bases between the two ends. There are 17 residues in the CDR3. Germline values: CDR1 MNHEY, CDR2 SMNVEV (reference sequence). CDR3 sequence: CASSLSGGRTLFVEQFF. The CDR3 DNA reads as TGTGCCAGCAGTTTATCGGGGGGCCGGACCCTGTTTGTTGAGCAGTTCTTC.

J is TRBJ1-3 and V is TRBV27, with D possibly matching TRBD1 (6 bases). The germline CDR1 and CDR2 sequences are MNHEY and SMNVEV (reference sequence). V lost 6 bases to trimming and J lost 2 bases, with 17 bases between them. The CDR3 totals 16 residues. The CDR3 is CASSTRGLFPGNTIYF. CDR3 DNA sequence: TGTGCCAGCAGCACCAGGGGCCTCTTCCCTGGAAACACCATATATTTT.

This chain joins TRBV7-9 and TRBJ2-5, with 10 positions matching TRBD2. The CDR3 loop spans 15 amino acids. From germline, CDR1 is SEHNR and CDR2 FQNEAQ (reference sequence). V was clipped by 5 bases and J by 4 bases; unmatched bases: 7. This CDR3 is CASSGGASGRETQYF. The CDR3 DNA is TGTGCCAGCAGCGGGGGGGCTAGCGGGAGAGAGACCCAGTACTTC.

V gene TRBV27 combines with J gene TRBJ1-2; 9 nucleotides match TRBD1. Germline loops: CDR1 MNHEY, CDR2 SMNVEV (reference sequence). V shed 3 bases and J 8 bases; nucleotides not matched to a gene: 13. This CDR3 comprises 16 residues. CDR3 bases: TGTGCCAGCAGTTTCCTCCCCCGGGACAGGGATGGCGGCTACACCTTC. The encoded protein is CASSFLPRDRDGGYTF.

This clone was recorded only once. The rearrangement joins TRBV7-3 to TRBJ2-2, with D possibly matching TRBD1 (6 bases). The CDR3 length is 16 residues. Looked up from germline, CDR1 is SGHTA and CDR2 is FQGTGA. Trimming removed 5 bases from V and 2 bases from J, with 15 bases in between. The CDR3 is CASSASGTYNTGELFF. The CDR3 bases are TGTGCCAGCAGCGCTTCCGGGACATATAACACCGGGGAGCTGTTTTTT.

As for this clone: The same CDR3 arises from other DNA sequences in this sample as well. This chain joins TRBV9 and TRBJ2-2; D possibly corresponds to TRBD1 (6 bases). V was pared by 2 bases and J by 0 bases, with 8 bases between. This CDR3 region has 15 residues. The V gene's germline CDR1 is SGDLS and CDR2 YYNGEE. The CDR3 DNA follows: TGTGCCAGCAGCGTGGGGGCGTCGAACACCGGGGAGCTGTTTTTT. This sequence encodes CASSVGASNTGELFF.

The chain recombines TRBV6-1 with TRBJ2-7; D remains ambiguous. The CDR3 contains 15 residues. Deletions cut 6 bases from V and 1 base from J, with 16 bases between. CDR1 is MNHNS, CDR2 SASEGT, per germline. The chain's CDR3 is CASRVLGITSYEQYF. CDR3 nucleotide sequence: TGTGCCAGCAGAGTCTTGGGGATTACTTCCTACGAGCAGTACTTC.

This rearrangement joins TRBV5-1 to TRBJ1-2, with 11 bases matching TRBD1. The CDR3 length is 16 residues. The germline CDR1 and CDR2 sequences are SGHRS and YFSETQ. The trim removed 4 bases at V and 4 bases at J, leaving 9 bases unmatched. The CDR3: CASSRDRGIYTYGYTF. The CDR3 nucleotides read TGCGCCAGCAGCAGGGACAGGGGGATCTACACCTATGGCTACACCTTC.

This chain links TRBV9 with TRBJ1-5; 9 bases align to TRBD1. Per the germline V gene, CDR1 is SGDLS and CDR2 is YYNGEE. Germline trimming cut 1 base from V and 5 bases from J; bases unmatched to any gene: 4. The CDR3 spans 15 residues. The CDR3 loop reads CASSVTGGEDQPQHF. The CDR3 DNA follows: TGTGCCAGCAGCGTAACAGGGGGCGAGGATCAGCCCCAGCATTTT.